This T cell receptor (beta chain) emerged from a study of blood T cells in healthy people across ages. PCR was performed a second time for roughly 7 to 12 cycles using a sample-barcoded 5' primer and a J-beta primer mix. Through a template-switch adaptor with 12 random nucleotides, each cDNA molecule received a tag. Via MiXCR, TCRdb re-called the 5' RACE reads, giving one row per CDR3 protein. The sample lists about 940,000 distinct CDR3 sequences, approximately 49% occurring once. Aged roughly 6 to 100, donors were systemically healthy Caucasians from Russia. The CDR3 runs to 16 residues. V shed 0 bases and J 1 base; nucleotides not matched to a gene: 3. Germline lookup yields CDR1 ENHRY and CDR2 SYGVKD.

This chain uses TRBV10-3 with TRBJ2-7; 10 bases line up with TRBD1. This TCR was recovered from a man aged 25-40 years in good health. The sample taken for sequencing was blood. CDR3 protein: CAISESLDRGSYEQYF. CDR3 nucleotide sequence: TGTGCCATCAGTGAGTCCTTGGACAGGGGGTCCTACGAGCAGTACTTC.